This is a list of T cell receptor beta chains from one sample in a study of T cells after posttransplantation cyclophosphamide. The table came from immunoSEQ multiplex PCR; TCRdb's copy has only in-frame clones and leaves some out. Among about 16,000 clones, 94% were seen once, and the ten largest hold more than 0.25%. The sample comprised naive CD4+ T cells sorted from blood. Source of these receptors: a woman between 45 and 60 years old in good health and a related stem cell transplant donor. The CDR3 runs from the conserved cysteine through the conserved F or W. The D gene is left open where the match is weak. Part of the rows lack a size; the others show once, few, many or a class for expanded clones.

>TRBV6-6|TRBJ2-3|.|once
CASSSPTPRVADTQYF
TGTGCCAGCAGTTCGCCCACGCCACGTGTAGCAGATACGCAGTATTTT
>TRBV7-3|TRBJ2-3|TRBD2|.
CASSPLAGAIDTQYF
TGTGCCAGCAGCCCTCTAGCGGGAGCCATAGATACGCAGTATTTT
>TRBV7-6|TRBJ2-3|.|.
CASSLVGSLTDTQYF
TGTGCCAGCAGCTTAGTTGGTAGCTTGACAGATACGCAGTATTTT
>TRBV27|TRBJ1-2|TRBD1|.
CASSLTWTGGYYGYTF
TGTGCCAGCAGTCTTACCTGGACAGGGGGCTACTATGGCTACACCTTC
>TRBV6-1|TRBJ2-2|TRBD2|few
CATASGANTGELFF
TGTGCCACGGCTAGCGGAGCGAACACCGGGGAGCTGTTTTTT
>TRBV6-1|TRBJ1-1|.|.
CASSQKSEAFF
TGTGCCAGTTCACAGAAATCTGAAGCTTTCTTT
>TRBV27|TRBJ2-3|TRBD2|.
CASSLPSGSGTDTQYF
TGTGCCAGCAGTTTACCTAGCGGGAGTGGTACAGATACGCAGTATTTT
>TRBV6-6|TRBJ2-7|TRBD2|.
CASNGLAGVYEQYF
TGTGCCAGCAACGGACTAGCGGGAGTTTACGAGCAGTACTTC
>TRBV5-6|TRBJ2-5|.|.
CASSFGQEETRYF
TGTGCCAGCAGCTTCGGACAAGAAGAGACCCGGTACTTC
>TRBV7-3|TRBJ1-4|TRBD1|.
CASSNDRVHGTNEKLFF
TGTGCCAGCAGCAACGACAGGGTCCATGGGACTAATGAAAAACTGTTTTTT